This TCR beta chain was retrieved from a study of cytomegalovirus exposure and HLA in healthy donors (dated by TCRdb to about 2017). Broadly, across the study: An earlier analysis of around 600 of the donors reported about 290 Gb of sequence data and some 100 million unique TCR beta sequences from about 200 million T cells. In a later analysis, previously published TCR beta repertoires from about 640 donors were re-analyzed and high-resolution HLA genotyping was added so that TCR occurrence patterns could be studied. Among approximately 370 genotyped donors of the cohort, an average of roughly 230,000 unique TCR beta nucleotide sequences was sequenced per donor, of which about 20% were non-productive. In an earlier analysis of roughly 580 of the donors, high-throughput TCR beta sequencing was used to judge whether each TCR beta V gene segment behaved as functional or pseudogenic. Donor age, sex, ethnicity and CMV serostatus were compiled together with the repertoire data. HLA typing covered class I and class II loci at four-digit resolution. In addition to the first cohort of approximately 650 subjects, a separate validation cohort of approximately 130 different subjects was used. In a later genetic analysis, genome-wide SNP genotypes for about three fifths of the roughly 670 donors were used, and that subset was treated as a discovery cohort. Typing coverage varied by locus: roughly 620-640 donors for A, B, C, DRB1 and DQB1; roughly 560 for DQA1; about 600 for DPA1; 450 to 480 for DPB1. The aim of the study was to test whether cataloging public T cell receptors could identify signatures of past pathogen exposure. All discovery cohort repertoires had been generated using a single sequencing platform. Of the 350 to 400 genotyped donors, around 81% fell in the genetic ancestry cluster associated with self-reported Caucasian donors. About five DR-DQ haplotypes were treated as single units for association and clustering because of strong linkage in the cohort. To predict cytomegalovirus infection status, the study combined high-throughput TCR immunosequencing, statistical association of individual TCRs with disease status, and machine learning. The study used immunosequencing to profile the T cell repertoires of several hundred subjects and linked those repertoires to cytomegalovirus serostatus. An early release that covered about 600 HLA-typed donors contained around 300 gigabases of sequencing data and 70 million to 100 million unique TCR sequences. In the later analysis, no new phenotypic data were used to find candidate immune exposures; instead, reliance was placed on TCR beta sequences and their occurrence across donors.

The cohort consisted of 666 healthy bone marrow donors. All cohort members were sampled while nominally healthy, although unrecorded immune exposures were likely present. The donor tested CMV seronegative and was one of the 352 seronegative cohort members. A peripheral blood sample was collected from each donor, and TCR beta sequencing was performed on peripheral blood mononuclear cells. Genomic DNA extraction from the blood cell samples was performed with the Qiagen DNeasy Blood Extraction Kit. General study outcomes and caveats: Linkage disequilibrium might explain the correlated functional status among segregating V segments, but an unknown experimental factor could not be ruled out. In a later analysis, HLA-associated TCR beta chains showed more clonal expansion and lower generation probabilities than non-associated chains that were equally common. The study listed approximately 160 TCR beta chains as associated with cytomegalovirus. Most TCR sequences were seen in very few donors, while some public TCRs were found in many individuals. Broadly in line with IMGT annotations, most TCR beta V segments showed up in productive rearrangements about 87% or about 30% of the time in an earlier analysis of a few hundred of the donors. The 87-base-pair reads could not distinguish some IMGT-functional V segments, including TRBV6-2 and TRBV6-3, so those segments were excluded. It was suggested by the authors that the approach could potentially be generalized to other disease states and immunological phenotypes. Because HLA typing was unavailable for some donors at each locus, only the typed subset was used in association tests. Immune exposure information for the cohort was limited to CMV serostatus. Sequencing depth was assumed to be roughly uniform across donors in the presence/absence analyses, though that assumption may not hold. In a later analysis, the rate of TCR association differed among HLA loci, with DRB1 alleles having the most associated TCRs and HLA-C alleles having the fewest. Cytomegalovirus status was reported to be diagnosed by the classifier with high specificity and sensitivity in both the original and validation cohorts. A few of the identified cytomegalovirus-associated TCR beta chains were confirmed in vitro to be specific for cytomegalovirus antigens. Compared with the 666-donor mean, donors in an Asian-associated ancestry cluster had fewer N-insertions in productive TCRs, according to a later genetic analysis. Over 15 rarely observed V segments, including chromosome 9 orphons, were excluded from the earlier analysis of a few hundred of the donors because counts were too low. According to a later analysis, parvovirus B19, influenza, CMV and Epstein-Barr virus appeared linked to several top co-occurrence clusters. The sequencing pipeline was judged likely to have produced a cluster of highly shared sequence variants as a technical artifact. A later analysis found that most CMV-associated TCR beta chains appeared HLA-restricted, with HLA associations seemingly driven largely by CMV exposure. In a later genetic analysis, a missense DCLRE1C variant was associated with V-gene and J-gene trimming of TCR beta chains, and the association was replicated in an independent cohort. When HLA alleles, especially DR and DQ, strongly co-occurred, attributing TCR associations to individual alleles was difficult. Only TCR beta chains were sequenced in this cohort, and the absence of alpha or paired-chain data limited detectable features. In a later analysis, around 17,000 TCR beta sequences were associated with specific HLA alleles at a false discovery rate of 0.05. A further reported finding was that TCR beta sequences accurately predicted the HLA-A and HLA-B alleles for most subjects in the first cohort.

As for this clone: Its antigen remains undetermined.

Libraries were constructed by the immunoSEQ multiplex PCR assay. The multiplex PCR relied on a mix of 60 forward primers for TCR Vbeta segments and 13 reverse primers for TCR Jbeta segments. A multiplex PCR assay on genomic DNA amplified the CDR3 region of rearranged TCR beta genes. The Illumina HiSeq System was used to sequence the amplified TCR beta libraries as 87-base-pair reads. Turning to the authors' computational methods: A later analysis tallied roughly 76 million unique TCR beta chains across the 666 repertoires, and about 10 million of those chains were shared by two or more donors. Raw reads were error-corrected and collapsed into unique sequences with a nearest-neighbor algorithm that merged closely related sequences to remove PCR and sequencing errors. To assign V, D and J gene segments, CDR3 sequences were aligned to IMGT reference sequences. For a sequence to be retained, at least a six-nucleotide match to both a V gene segment and a J gene segment was required. Rearrangements were classified as productive when the CDR3 lacked stop codons and remained in frame with V and J, and all other rearrangements were classified as non-productive. Following IMGT convention, CDR3 was defined as the stretch from the second conserved V-encoded cysteine to the conserved J-encoded phenylalanine. Sequences without an unambiguous match to a single V gene segment were excluded from the earlier analysis of about 630 of the donors. An earlier analysis of fewer than 750 of the donors called V segments functional above 56.7% productive rearrangements and segregating when the between-donor standard deviation exceeded 5%. A statistical classification framework was developed to diagnose cytomegalovirus status using the catalog of TCR beta chain sequences. V and J gene assignment, in a later analysis, came from comparing TCR nucleotide sequences with IMGT/GENE-DB human TR gene sequences. The TCRdist pipeline was used in a later analysis to assign CDR3 sequences and most-parsimonious VDJ recombination scenarios. In a later analysis, each TCR beta chain was defined by its CDR3 amino acid sequence together with its V-gene family, and reads lacking a unique V-gene family were excluded. To address suspected cross-contamination and a sequencing artifact, a later analysis removed 592 highly shared, low-generation-probability nucleotide sequences. A later analysis calculated a clonal expansion index for each public chain from normalized within-repertoire ranks of inferred template counts. A later analysis computed generation probabilities with a VDJ recombination model fitted to out-of-frame rearrangements, and checked the results against IGoR. In a later analysis, TCR-TCR, TCR-HLA and TCR-CMV co-occurrence was scored with hypergeometric tests, and a repertoire-size bias correction was applied to TCR pairs. A later analysis estimated false discovery rates by permuting HLA or CMV assignments 20 times. In a later analysis, co-occurring TCRs were grouped with DBSCAN, and TCRdist sequence similarity was added when clustering was performed within HLA-allele-positive subsets. Co-occurrence clustering excluded repertoires with fewer than 30,000 or more than 120,000 public chains, plus five with anomalous nucleotide sharing. Here the immuneACCESS table is served through TCRdb, limited to in-frame sequences with V and J called. Missing clones are a known gap in these copies; in checked studies unresolved V genes cover under half, and the rest lacks a known reason. The V and J calls and clone size were taken over from that table, and D and trimming were inferred from the DNA. The record for this sample contains approximately 61,000 clones. The ten largest clones add up to around 2.1% of the sample.

For CDR1 and CDR2, the germline V gene lists SGHRS and YFSETQ. Spanning cysteine to phenylalanine, the CDR3 consists of 14 amino acids. The kept DNA is CDR3 alone, 42 bases in frame from the first base. V trim: 5 bases; J trim: 3 bases; unmatched bases: 7. The sequenced sample consisted of PBMCs. The sequence is built from TRBV5-1 and TRBJ1-2; 7 central bases correspond to TRBD1. The origin of this receptor is a woman younger than 35 in good health and CMV-seronegative. Here is the DNA: TGCGCCAGCAGACTCCGGGACAGCGACTATGGCTACACCTTC. This sequence encodes CASRLRDSDYGYTF.